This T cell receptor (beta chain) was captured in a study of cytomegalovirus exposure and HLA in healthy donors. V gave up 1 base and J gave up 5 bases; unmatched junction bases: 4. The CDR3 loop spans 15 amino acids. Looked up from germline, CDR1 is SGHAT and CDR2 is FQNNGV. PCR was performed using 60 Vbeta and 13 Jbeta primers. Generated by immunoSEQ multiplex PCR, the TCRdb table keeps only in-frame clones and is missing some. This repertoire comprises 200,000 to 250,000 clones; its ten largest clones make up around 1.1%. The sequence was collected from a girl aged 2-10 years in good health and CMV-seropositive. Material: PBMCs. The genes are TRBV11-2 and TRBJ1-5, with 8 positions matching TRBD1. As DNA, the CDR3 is TGTGCCAGCAGCTTAGGGGACAGGAGAGATCAGCCCCAGCATTTT. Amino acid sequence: CASSLGDRRDQPQHF.